The 7 T cell receptor beta chains reported below all come from one sample, sequenced in a study of beta chain features in type 1 diabetes. Sequenced material consisted of expressed TCRB transcripts (all of the isolated RNA was reverse transcribed). Clones were sequenced by immunoSEQ multiplex PCR, and TCRdb holds only the in-frame ones, with some missing. Of about 250,000 clones in the sample, 13% to 15% were seen once. Sequencing was carried out using naive CD4+ T cells from blood. These TCRs come from a woman in her 40s in good health.

This clone was seen more than once but under ten times. This chain uses TRBV7-9 with TRBJ1-6; TRBD1 matches at 8 bases. With 5 bases clipped from V and 0 bases from J, the junction kept 6 bases outside the gene matches. This CDR3 spans 17 amino acids. Germline loops: CDR1 SEHNR, CDR2 FQNEAQ (reference sequence). The CDR3 spells CASSQRTGSSYNSPLHF. CDR3 DNA: TGTGCCAGCAGCCAGAGGACAGGGAGCTCCTATAATTCACCCCTCCACTTT.

The sample holds a few counts of this clone. V is TRBV4-3 and J is TRBJ2-7, with no clear D. Trimming removed 4 bases at V and 1 base at J, with 17 bases between. CDR1 is LGHNA, CDR2 YSLEER, per germline. The CDR3 totals 16 residues. For the CDR3, the DNA is TGCGCCAGCAGCCGGGCTACTTCCGGCCCTTCCTACGAGCAGTACTTC. Its translation is CASSRATSGPSYEQYF.

The V and J genes are TRBV7-8 and TRBJ2-1; D call uncertain. V was shortened by 2 bases and J by 0 bases, with 8 bases between the two germline ends. The CDR3 runs to 15 residues. Germline values: CDR1 SGHVS, CDR2 FQNEAQ. The CDR3 coding sequence is TGTGCCAGCAGCTTACTAGATCCCTCCTACAATGAGCAGTTCTTC. This codes for CASSLLDPSYNEQFF. Together with reference TRBV7-8 and TRBJ2-1, the CDR3 gives the full variable domain: GAGVSQSPRYKVAKRGQDVALRCDPISGHVSLFWYQQALGQGPEFLTYFQNEAQLDKSGLPSDRFFAERPEGSVSTLKIQRTQQEDSAVYLCASSLLDPSYNEQFFGPGTRLTVL.

This clone occurred a few times. V usage is TRBV5-1 and J usage is TRBJ2-5, with 11 nucleotides matching TRBD1. The CDR3 runs to 14 residues. Germline-derived CDR1 and CDR2 are SGHRS and YFSETQ. J gave up 4 bases and V 6 bases, and 5 bases lay outside the gene matches. CDR3 in DNA: TGCGCCAGCACTGCCGGGACAGGGGGAGAGACCCAGTACTTC. As protein: CASTAGTGGETQYF.

Only a few counts were recorded for this clone. This chain connects TRBV10-1 to TRBJ1-2, with D unclear. Germline CDR1 reads WNHNN; CDR2 reads SYGVQD (reference sequence). The CDR3 extends over 13 amino acids. Trimming left V 2 bases short and J 6 bases short, with 10 bases between. CDR3 coding DNA: TGCGCCAGCAGTGAGCCGGGAGGGAATGGCTACACCTTC. This encodes CASSEPGGNGYTF.

The chain carries TRBV6-1 and TRBJ2-7, with TRBD1 matching 10 bases. CDR1 and CDR2 (germline): MNHNS, SASEGT. The J segment lost 1 base and the V segment lost 2 bases, leaving 11 bases of the junction unmatched. This CDR3 spans 18 amino acids. CDR3: CASSESSLRDRGSYEQYF. CDR3 nucleotides: TGTGCCAGCAGTGAATCCTCCCTCAGGGACAGGGGTTCCTACGAGCAGTACTTC.

The chain recombines TRBV18 with TRBJ1-1; D might be TRBD1 (6 bases). The ends were cut back, 3 bases at V and 0 bases at J, with 17 bases in the middle. The length of the CDR3 is 17 residues. Per germline, CDR1 KGHSH and CDR2 LQKENI. This chain's CDR3 is CASSPLRQVGMNTEAFF. For the CDR3, the DNA is TGTGCCAGCTCACCGCTCCGACAGGTCGGCATGAACACTGAAGCTTTCTTT.